The rows below give T cell receptor beta chains drawn from one sample of a study of CD8+CD57+ T cells in acquired aplastic anemia. TCRdb passed the reads through MiXCR, listing each CDR3 protein once. Altogether approximately 300,000 distinct CDR3 sequences are present, approximately 58% being singletons, with the ten largest covering approximately 1.3%. Material: sorted CD4+, CD8+, or CD8+CD57+ T cells (not recorded which) from PBMCs. Receptors originate from a human donor with aplastic anemia. Both conserved end residues are part of each CDR3. A D gene is named only where the DNA matches it firmly. Not every row has a clone size; where given, it reads once, few, many or a size class.

CASSLLGQGGETQYF | TRBD1 | many | 15 | TRBV5-1
CASNRGVKETQYF | TRBD2 | once | 13 | TRBV19
CASGFQETQYF | . | . | 11 | TRBV9
CSATGTGQYF | . | . | 10 | TRBV20-1
CASSFPGLAGVEQYF | TRBD2 | . | 15 | TRBV5-1
CASRTQGLKAEAFF | . | . | 14 | TRBV2
CASSGEQANYNSPLHF | . | many | 16 | TRBV7-8
CASSGRDRAVTDTQYF | TRBD1 | . | 16 | TRBV12-3/TRBV12-4
CATSIGVNLISYEQYF | . | once | 16 | TRBV15
CASSIDAANTEAFF | . | once | 14 | TRBV19
CSASYRQNQPQHF | . | many | 13 | TRBV20-1
CASSPSQSLNQPQHF | . | many | 15 | TRBV18
CASSVSGGAYTGELFF | TRBD2 | many | 16 | TRBV6-1
CASSLTSGRYEQYF | TRBD2 | few | 14 | TRBV28
CASSIYRQDYGYTF | . | . | 14 | TRBV19
CASSLGLAGVETQYF | TRBD2 | many | 15 | TRBV11-3
CASGLSPLETQYF | . | . | 13 | TRBV12-3/TRBV12-4
CASSYSHWSGFYNEQFF | . | once | 17 | TRBV10-3
CASSWRDRATDTQYF | TRBD1 | . | 15 | TRBV7-9
CSARDLTSGSTDTQYF | TRBD2 | . | 16 | TRBV20-1
CSVEGYSYEQYF | . | . | 12 | TRBV29-1
CASSEQQGAETQYF | TRBD1 | . | 14 | TRBV2
CSARKVIDTEAFF | . | many | 13 | TRBV20-1
CSVGGYNQPQHF | . | . | 12 | TRBV29-1
CAISGLDKETQYF | TRBD2 | . | 13 | TRBV10-3
CASSAQGDSPLHF | . | few | 13 | TRBV6-1
CASSSGTDEQYF | TRBD1 | few | 12 | TRBV5-6
CASSFGQGVGNEQFF | TRBD1 | . | 15 | TRBV5-1
CASSEDSYTEAFF | . | . | 13 | TRBV2
CASSYSGSAEAFF | . | many | 13 | TRBV6-6
CATRRTGTVVSNQPQHF | TRBD1 | . | 17 | TRBV15
CATSDASGVSTDTQYF | TRBD2 | . | 16 | TRBV24-1
CSAPLAGGEQYF | TRBD2 | many | 12 | TRBV20-1
CASTTFGQISGNTIYF | . | . | 16 | TRBV19
CSVSGTDQETQHF | TRBD1 | once | 13 | TRBV29-1
CASRSTGGPNTEAFF | TRBD1 | . | 15 | TRBV19
CASSLDFRNTEAFF | . | . | 14 | TRBV5-1
CATSDPPAYGYTF | . | few | 13 | TRBV24-1
CASSYAGQGSMAFF | TRBD1 | few | 14 | TRBV25-1
CASSNRDREGNEQFF | TRBD1 | few | 15 | TRBV3-1
CASSQAGAGELFF | . | . | 13 | TRBV7-9
CARRTGGKNTEAFF | TRBD1 | . | 14 | TRBV6-4
CASSNGQGGGYTF | . | . | 13 | TRBV2
CASSDGQGIDPYEQYF | TRBD1 | . | 16 | TRBV5-8
CASSLGTGTRNQPQHF | TRBD1 | many | 16 | TRBV12-3/TRBV12-4
CASSVGRSNQPQHF | . | few | 14 | TRBV19
CASSLTGEGNTIYF | TRBD1 | many | 14 | TRBV6-5
CAISGGTQGTQYF | . | many | 13 | TRBV10-3
CASSWGTGGQETQYF | TRBD1 | . | 15 | TRBV7-9
CASSDREQETQYF | . | . | 13 | TRBV7-9
CASRRQESGNTEAFF | . | many | 15 | TRBV7-9
CAITPQVQRGYTF | . | few | 13 | TRBV10-3
CASSDSSEQYF | . | . | 11 | TRBV5-1
CASSPGQGTNTEAFF | TRBD1 | many | 15 | TRBV10-1
CASSLRLAGVETQYF | TRBD2 | . | 15 | TRBV7-3
CASSASGSYEQYF | TRBD2 | . | 13 | TRBV10-1
CASSYGTGEQFF | TRBD1 | . | 12 | TRBV7-2
CASSSYPQGPETQYF | . | many | 15 | TRBV7-6
CASSAGSGVQSADEQYF | TRBD2 | few | 17 | TRBV25-1
CASSYGTSGDNEQFF | TRBD2 | once | 15 | TRBV7-2